This entry lists 29 T cell receptor beta chains sequenced from one sample in a study of blood T cell repertoires in COVID-19. Clones were sequenced by immunoSEQ multiplex PCR, and TCRdb holds only the in-frame ones, with some missing. The sample consists of some 290,000 clones, 86% of them appearing once. The sequenced sample was peripheral blood. The receptors derive from a woman in her twenties or thirties with COVID-19, enrolled during active disease.

The chain recombines TRBV6-5 with TRBJ2-2; weak D call: TRBD1 (6 bases). This CDR3 region has 12 residues. V was cut by 7 bases and J by 7 bases, with 10 bases left in between. Germline V CDR1 and CDR2: MNHEY, SVGAGI. CDR3 coding DNA: TGTGCCAGCAAAACAGGGCTCGGGGAGCTGTTTTTT. This translates into CASKTGLGELFF.

This clone has just a few counts. This chain links TRBV6-1 with TRBJ1-1; D remains unclear. V lost 2 bases and J 1 base, leaving 14 bases between the germline ends. CDR3 length: 16 residues. The germline gives CDR1 MNHNS, CDR2 SASEGT. The chain's CDR3 is CASSERYPVPNTEAFF. The CDR3 nucleotides are TGTGCCAGCAGTGAACGGTATCCGGTTCCGAACACTGAAGCTTTCTTT.

V is TRBV5-1 and J is TRBJ2-3; D is possibly TRBD1 (6 bases). In germline, CDR1 is SGHRS, CDR2 YFSETQ. This CDR3 region has 15 residues. V was trimmed by 3 bases and J by 2 bases, leaving 13 bases between them. The CDR3 DNA reads as TGCGCCAGCAGCTCTGCGACAGGCTACACAGATACGCAGTATTTT. This gives the protein CASSSATGYTDTQYF.

Only one count was recorded for this clone. The rearrangement links TRBV13 to TRBJ2-7, with 9 bases matching TRBD1. V trimming: 2 bases; J trimming: 7 bases; junction bases outside the gene matches: 6. Germline CDR1 reads PRHDT; CDR2 reads FYEKMQ (reference sequence). The CDR3 consists of 14 residues. CDR3 in DNA: TGTGCCAGCAGCTTACTACAGGGGGCTCGTGAGCAGTACTTC. It codes for CASSLLQGAREQYF.

The chain links TRBV7-8 to TRBJ2-2; D might be TRBD2 (6 bases). This CDR3 is built from 17 residues. Looked up from germline, CDR1 is SGHVS and CDR2 is FQNEAQ. V was clipped by 5 bases and J by 1 base, with 17 bases between them. The CDR3 DNA sequence: TGTGCCAGCAGCGCCCTTCTGGGGGACTTGAACACCGGGGAGCTGTTTTTT. This codes for CASSALLGDLNTGELFF.

The chain joins TRBV3-1 (or the pseudogene TRBV3-2) to TRBJ2-1; TRBD2 matches 10 bases. Germline trimming cut 0 bases from V and 8 bases from J; bases unmatched to any gene: 10. The CDR3 contains 17 residues. From germline, CDR1 is LGHDT and CDR2 YNNKEL (reference sequence). DNA of the CDR3: TGTGCCAGCAGCCAAGATATGGGACTAGCGAGGAGAGATGAGCAGTTCTTC. Translated: CASSQDMGLARRDEQFF.

The V and J genes are TRBV28 and TRBJ2-7, with 8 bases matching TRBD2. The ends lost 7 bases at V and 1 base at J; junction bases unmatched: 6. This CDR3 has 14 residues. Germline CDR1 MDHEN, CDR2 SYDVKM. The CDR3 protein is CASKQLAESYEQYF. Written as DNA, the CDR3 is TGTGCCAGCAAACAACTAGCGGAATCCTACGAGCAGTACTTC.

The V and J genes are TRBV5-4 and TRBJ1-4; tentatively, D is TRBD1 (5 bases). V lost 2 bases and J 8 bases, leaving 13 bases between the germline ends. Germline loops: CDR1 SGHNT, CDR2 YYREEE (reference sequence). This CDR3 comprises 14 residues. CDR3 sequence: CASSFRQYLEKLFF. In DNA form, the CDR3 reads TGTGCCAGCAGCTTTCGACAGTACTTAGAAAAACTGTTTTTT.

The chain carries TRBV4-2 and TRBJ1-2; D perhaps matches TRBD1 (5 bases). The CDR3 covers 13 residues. Trimming stripped 0 bases from V and 8 bases from J, with 10 bases between. Germline-derived CDR1 and CDR2 are LGHNA and YNFKEQ. The CDR3 is CASSQENRLGYTF. Written as DNA, the CDR3 is TGTGCCAGCAGCCAAGAGAACAGGCTCGGCTACACCTTC.

V usage is TRBV6-6 and J usage is TRBJ2-3, with D possibly TRBD1 on 6 matching bases. The CDR3 extends over 16 amino acids. Trimming cost V 2 bases and J 2 bases, with 14 bases left between them. Looked up from germline, CDR1 is MNHNY and CDR2 is SVGAGI (reference sequence). The CDR3 DNA reads TGTGCCAGCAGTTACCTAGGCAGGGGTTACACAGATACGCAGTATTTT. The encoded protein is CASSYLGRGYTDTQYF.

The gene calls are TRBV28 and TRBJ1-5, with TRBD1 matching 7 bases. With 6 bases clipped from V and 2 bases from J, the junction kept 4 bases outside the gene matches. Germline V gives CDR1 MDHEN, CDR2 SYDVKM. The CDR3 is 14 amino acids. Here the CDR3 reads CASSPGQGNQPQHF. The CDR3, as DNA: TGTGCCAGCAGCCCTGGACAGGGCAATCAGCCCCAGCATTTT.

The J gene is TRBJ2-7, the V gene TRBV27; tentative D call: TRBD1 (6 bases). This CDR3 spans 15 amino acids. CDR1 is MNHEY, CDR2 SMNVEV, per germline (reference sequence). Trimming took off 0 bases at V and 3 bases at J, with 12 bases between the two ends. The CDR3 loop reads CASSLSTGGHYEQYF. CDR3 DNA sequence: TGTGCCAGCAGTTTATCGACTGGGGGACACTACGAGCAGTACTTC.

The chain employs TRBV5-1 and TRBJ1-2, with D possibly TRBD1 on 5 matching bases. The CDR3 spans 14 residues. Trimming stripped 3 bases from V and 7 bases from J, with 16 bases between. The V gene's germline CDR1 is SGHRS and CDR2 YFSETQ. The CDR3, as DNA: TGCGCCAGCAGCTGGGACTTGGGCCGAGGTGGCTACACCTTC. Its protein is CASSWDLGRGGYTF. The full variable domain, rest sourced from reference TRBV5-1 and TRBJ1-2, is KAGVTQTPRYLIKTRGQQVTLSCSPISGHRSVSWYQQTPGQGLQFLFEYFSETQRNKGNFPGRFSGRQFSNSRSEMNVSTLELGDSALYLCASSWDLGRGGYTFGSGTRLTVV.

The chain recombines TRBV3-1 (or the pseudogene TRBV3-2) with TRBJ1-2, with 11 bases that match TRBD1. Trimming took 6 bases from V and 6 from J; bases not matched to a gene: 6. In germline, CDR1 is LGHDT, CDR2 YNNKEL (reference sequence). The CDR3 sequence is 14 residues long. This chain's CDR3 is CASRWTGGADGYTF. For the CDR3, the DNA is TGTGCCAGCAGGTGGACAGGGGGCGCAGATGGCTACACCTTC.

V usage is TRBV9 and J usage is TRBJ1-2, with a tentative D call TRBD1 (5 bases). The germline gives CDR1 SGDLS, CDR2 YYNGEE. CDR3 size: 14 residues. Trimming removed 0 bases at V and 3 bases at J, with 9 bases between. The CDR3 is CASSVGSGHYGYTF. CDR3 nucleotides: TGTGCCAGCAGCGTAGGGTCAGGGCACTATGGCTACACCTTC.

V is TRBV7-6 and J is TRBJ1-4; TRBD1 matches 7 bases. The V gene end was trimmed by 1 base and the J gene end by 7 bases; junction bases not matched to a gene: 6. CDR1 SGHVS and CDR2 FNYEAQ come from the germline V gene. The CDR3 runs to 15 residues. DNA of the CDR3: TGTGCCAGCAGCTTAGGACCAGGGGGTGGTGAAAAACTGTTTTTT. It specifies CASSLGPGGGEKLFF.

The CDR3 region has the DNA TGTGCCAGCAGCTTGATGCCGGGACAGGGCAAAGGCTACACCTTC. It is translated as CASSLMPGQGKGYTF. The rearrangement links TRBV7-2 to TRBJ1-2, with 9 bases identical to TRBD1. After removal of 3 bases from V and 8 bases from J, the junction contained 10 bases not matched to a gene. Germline V gene lookup returns CDR1 SGHTA and CDR2 FQGNSA. The CDR3 has 15 residues.

The chain couples TRBV6-5 to TRBJ2-5; D gene uncertain. The CDR3 totals 13 residues. Germline V gives CDR1 MNHEY, CDR2 SVGAGI. V was shortened by 0 bases and J by 5 bases, with 7 bases between the two germline ends. CDR3: CASSYSIVETQYF. DNA of the CDR3: TGTGCCAGCAGTTACTCGATAGTGGAGACCCAGTACTTC.

J is TRBJ2-1 and V is TRBV19, with 8 positions matching TRBD1. This CDR3 region has 15 residues. Germline V gives CDR1 LNHDA, CDR2 SQIVND (reference sequence). V gave up 3 bases and J gave up 4 bases; unmatched junction bases: 5. CDR3 amino acids: CASSMGQVNYNEQFF. CDR3 coding DNA: TGTGCCAGTAGTATGGGACAGGTTAATTACAATGAGCAGTTCTTC.

The chain joins TRBV28 to TRBJ1-2; D is ambiguous. Trimming took off 6 bases at V and 4 bases at J, with 12 bases between the two ends. CDR3 size: 13 residues. The V gene's germline CDR1 is MDHEN and CDR2 SYDVKM. The CDR3 DNA reads as TGTGCCAGCAGCTCGACAACTTTCTATGGCTACACCTTC. This codes for CASSSTTFYGYTF.

This chain connects TRBV5-6 to TRBJ2-1, with 7 nucleotides matching TRBD2. J was trimmed by 2 bases and V by 0 bases; bases with no gene match: 2. The V gene's germline CDR1 is SGHDT and CDR2 YYEEEE. The CDR3 is made up of 15 amino acids. CDR3 loop: CASSLVGGTYNEQFF. The CDR3 region has the DNA TGTGCCAGCAGCTTGGTCGGGGGGACCTACAATGAGCAGTTCTTC. Complete variable domain (other parts from reference TRBV5-6 and TRBJ2-1): DAGVTQSPTHLIKTRGQQVTLRCSPKSGHDTVSWYQQALGQGPQFIFQYYEEEERQRGNFPDRFSGHQFPNYSSELNVNALLLGDSALYLCASSLVGGTYNEQFFGPGTRLTVL.

A few counts support this clone. The rearrangement uses TRBV5-1 and TRBJ2-5; 9 bases are a match to TRBD2. Per the germline V gene, CDR1 is SGHRS and CDR2 is YFSETQ. Trimming removed 7 bases from V and 4 bases from J; junction bases left unmatched: 14. This CDR3 region has 16 residues. CDR3 DNA: TGCGCCAGCCGCGGAAGGCGGGGGGGCGAGGGAGAGACCCAGTACTTC. This encodes CASRGRRGGEGETQYF.

The chain has TRBV15 and TRBJ2-1; 8 bases are a match to TRBD1. Per the germline V gene, CDR1 is LNHNV and CDR2 is YYDKDF (reference sequence). There are 15 residues in the CDR3. V was clipped by 3 bases and J by 8 bases; unmatched bases: 9. CDR3 coding DNA: TGTGCCACCAGCAGCAGGACAGGGATAGTCGATGAGCAGTTCTTC. Residues: CATSSRTGIVDEQFF.

V and J are TRBV6-5 and TRBJ1-4, with 9 bases that match TRBD1. V was clipped by 4 bases and J by 7 bases; unmatched bases: 7. Germline CDR1 reads MNHEY; CDR2 reads SVGAGI. CDR3 length: 15 amino acids. The CDR3 region is CASSLQGAMGEKLFF. The CDR3 DNA reads as TGTGCCAGCAGTTTACAGGGGGCGATGGGTGAAAAACTGTTTTTT.

This clone was seen just once. The rearrangement uses TRBV19 and TRBJ1-6; 9 bases align to TRBD1. There are 13 residues in the CDR3. CDR1 and CDR2 from the germline V gene are LNHDA and SQIVND (reference sequence). Trimming at V came to 7 bases and at J to 14 bases, leaving 9 bases not matched to a gene. Here the CDR3 DNA reads TGTGCCAGTAACCGGGACAGGGCCACGACCCTCCACTTT. This encodes CASNRDRATTLHF.

This sequence joins TRBV6-5 and TRBJ1-6; D uncertain. V was trimmed by 6 bases and J by 6 bases, leaving 9 bases between them. CDR1 and CDR2 (germline): MNHEY, SVGAGI. The CDR3 totals 13 residues. The CDR3 loop is CASRARSNSPLHF. In DNA form, the CDR3 reads TGTGCCAGCAGGGCCAGGTCTAATTCACCCCTCCACTTT.

This clone was seen once. The chain uses TRBV27 and TRBJ2-3; D is possibly TRBD2 (7 bases). CDR1 and CDR2 from the germline V gene are MNHEY and SMNVEV (reference sequence). Trimming removed 2 bases from V and 2 bases from J, with 11 bases in between. The CDR3 is made up of 15 amino acids. CDR3 nucleotide sequence: TGTGCCAGCAGTTTAGGGGGGGGCTCCACAGATACGCAGTATTTT. Encoded protein: CASSLGGGSTDTQYF.

The chain carries TRBV30 and TRBJ1-1; D unresolved. The germline V gene encodes CDR1 GTSNPN and CDR2 SVGIG (reference sequence). There are 10 residues in the CDR3. The V end was cut by 4 bases, the J end by 8 bases, with 8 bases between. CDR3 in DNA: TGTGCCTGGACCACTCTGGAAGCTTTCTTT. It encodes CAWTTLEAFF.

V and J are TRBV7-2 and TRBJ1-2; possible D gene TRBD1, 5 bases. Germline CDR1 SGHTA, CDR2 FQGNSA. Trimming took off 0 bases at V and 2 bases at J, with 7 bases between the two ends. CDR3 length equals 14 residues. The CDR3 DNA follows: TGTGCCAGCAGCTTAGCCAGGGAAAACTATGGCTACACCTTC. Its protein is CASSLARENYGYTF. Filled out from reference TRBV7-2 and TRBJ1-2, the complete variable domain reads GAGVSQSPSNKVTEKGKDVELRCDPISGHTALYWYRQSLGQGLEFLIYFQGNSAPDKSGLPSDRFSAERTGGSVSTLTIQRTQQEDSAVYLCASSLARENYGYTFGSGTRLTVV.